This is a list of T cell receptor beta chains from one sample in a study of T-cell reconstitution after alpha-beta-depleted transplantation in children. Using its own MiXCR run on the PCR reads, TCRdb lists one record per CDR3 protein. This sample has about a million distinct CDR3 sequences, with roughly 31% found just once. Here the sequenced sample was PBMCs, mostly from graft donor cells, taken 360 days after TCRalphabeta/CD19-depleted stem cell transplant. The receptors stem from a boy less than two years old who had a stem cell transplant for SCID, so the T cells may come from the graft donor. CDR3s include the opening cysteine and the closing phenylalanine or tryptophan. A D gene is named only where the DNA matches it firmly. Not all rows give a size; the values are once, few, many and, for expanded clones, a class.

J gene	CDR3 length	V gene	clone size	D gene	CDR3 DNA	CDR3 protein
TRBJ2-4	18	TRBV5-5	few	-	TGTGCCAGCAGCTTGACCGACACAATCCGCGATTACAAAAACATTCAGTACTTC	CASSLTDTIRDYKNIQYF
TRBJ2-3	12	TRBV25-1	-	-	TGTGCCAGCAGTTTACTTAAAGATACGCAGTATTTT	CASSLLKDTQYF
TRBJ2-7	14	TRBV7-7	few	-	TGTGCCAGCAGCGTGGACCGCTTCTCCTACGAGCAGTACTTC	CASSVDRFSYEQYF
TRBJ1-6	19	TRBV5-6	-	TRBD1	TGTGCCAGCAGCTCATACCGAACCAGGGGGCCTACAAATAATTCACCCCTCCACTTT	CASSSYRTRGPTNNSPLHF
TRBJ2-7	14	TRBV21-1	few	-	TGTGCCAGCAGCAAAGAGAGAAGCTCCTACGAGCAGTACTTC	CASSKERSSYEQYF
TRBJ2-7	18	TRBV28	few	TRBD1	TGTGCCAGCAGTTCCCGGGACAGGGGGTGGATCGACCCCTACGAGCAGTACTTC	CASSSRDRGWIDPYEQYF
TRBJ2-1	16	TRBV12-3/TRBV12-4	-	-	TGTGCCAGCAGTTTAGTACGGACTACGCTATACAATGAGCAGTTCTTC	CASSLVRTTLYNEQFF
TRBJ2-7	16	TRBV5-1	-	-	TGCGCCAGCAGCTTGAAAGTACAGGGTTTAAGAGACGAGCAGTACTTC	CASSLKVQGLRDEQYF
TRBJ2-3	12	TRBV29-1	few	-	TGCAGCGTTTGTTCTAGCACAGATACGCAGTATTTT	CSVCSSTDTQYF
TRBJ2-7	17	TRBV5-6	few	TRBD1	TGTGCCAGCAGCGGGTGGGACAGGGGCCTCCCATCCTACGAGCAGTACTTC	CASSGWDRGLPSYEQYF
TRBJ2-5	12	TRBV29-1	-	-	TGCAGCGTTGAAGCCCAGGGGTGGACCCAGTACTTC	CSVEAQGWTQYF
TRBJ2-7	14	TRBV15	few	-	TGTGCCACCAGCAGAGATAGGACAGACCCCGAGCAGTACTTC	CATSRDRTDPEQYF
TRBJ1-2	13	TRBV7-2	-	-	TGTGCCAGCAGCTTAGAGCCTGGCTATGGCTACACCTTC	CASSLEPGYGYTF
TRBJ2-1	18	TRBV4-3	-	-	TGCGCCAGCAGCCAAGATAGGGGGGCCCTGAGCTCCTACAATGAGCAGTTCTTC	CASSQDRGALSSYNEQFF
TRBJ2-7	15	TRBV20-1	-	-	TGCAGTGCTTGGAGATCAGGGGCTAATACCTACGAGCAGTACTTC	CSAWRSGANTYEQYF
TRBJ1-1	14	TRBV28	few	-	TGTGCCAGCGCTGCCGGACGGGTGAACACTGAAGCTTTCTTT	CASAAGRVNTEAFF
TRBJ2-3	17	TRBV9	-	-	TGTGCCAGCAGCGTAGGGGGGACCCATGGAGCGGGAGATACGCAGTATTTT	CASSVGGTHGAGDTQYF
TRBJ2-7	14	TRBV5-4	-	-	TGTGCCAGCAGCTTGGCCCAACCCTCGGGCGAGCAGTACTTC	CASSLAQPSGEQYF
TRBJ2-1	15	TRBV7-2	few	-	TGTGCCAGCAGCGAAGAGAGGAGCTCCTACAATGAGCAGTTCTTC	CASSEERSSYNEQFF
TRBJ2-6	16	TRBV28	-	TRBD2	TGTGCCAGCACCTGGGCGGGGGGCGCTGGGGCCAACGTCCTGACTTTC	CASTWAGGAGANVLTF
TRBJ2-1	14	TRBV15	-	-	TGTGCCACCAGCTACGACGGGTTTGATAATGAGCAGTTCTTC	CATSYDGFDNEQFF